What follows is one T cell receptor beta chain and its context. The data originate from a study of blood T cell repertoires in COVID-19. Assay: immunoSEQ multiplex PCR; the TCRdb copy retains only in-frame clones and omits some. The sample contains approximately 330,000 clones, roughly 89% of which appear only once. The receptor comes from a middle-aged woman with COVID-19, enrolled during active disease. Sequencing was carried out using peripheral blood.

CDR3 amino acids: CASSLPGGRSNQPQHF. In nucleotides, the CDR3 is TGTGCCAGTAGTCTCCCCGGGGGGCGAAGCAATCAGCCCCAGCATTTT. The chain employs TRBV19 and TRBJ1-5; a weak D match, TRBD1 (6 bases). V was cut by 5 bases and J by 1 base, with 15 bases left in between. Germline V CDR1 and CDR2: LNHDA, SQIVND (reference sequence). The CDR3 covers 16 residues.